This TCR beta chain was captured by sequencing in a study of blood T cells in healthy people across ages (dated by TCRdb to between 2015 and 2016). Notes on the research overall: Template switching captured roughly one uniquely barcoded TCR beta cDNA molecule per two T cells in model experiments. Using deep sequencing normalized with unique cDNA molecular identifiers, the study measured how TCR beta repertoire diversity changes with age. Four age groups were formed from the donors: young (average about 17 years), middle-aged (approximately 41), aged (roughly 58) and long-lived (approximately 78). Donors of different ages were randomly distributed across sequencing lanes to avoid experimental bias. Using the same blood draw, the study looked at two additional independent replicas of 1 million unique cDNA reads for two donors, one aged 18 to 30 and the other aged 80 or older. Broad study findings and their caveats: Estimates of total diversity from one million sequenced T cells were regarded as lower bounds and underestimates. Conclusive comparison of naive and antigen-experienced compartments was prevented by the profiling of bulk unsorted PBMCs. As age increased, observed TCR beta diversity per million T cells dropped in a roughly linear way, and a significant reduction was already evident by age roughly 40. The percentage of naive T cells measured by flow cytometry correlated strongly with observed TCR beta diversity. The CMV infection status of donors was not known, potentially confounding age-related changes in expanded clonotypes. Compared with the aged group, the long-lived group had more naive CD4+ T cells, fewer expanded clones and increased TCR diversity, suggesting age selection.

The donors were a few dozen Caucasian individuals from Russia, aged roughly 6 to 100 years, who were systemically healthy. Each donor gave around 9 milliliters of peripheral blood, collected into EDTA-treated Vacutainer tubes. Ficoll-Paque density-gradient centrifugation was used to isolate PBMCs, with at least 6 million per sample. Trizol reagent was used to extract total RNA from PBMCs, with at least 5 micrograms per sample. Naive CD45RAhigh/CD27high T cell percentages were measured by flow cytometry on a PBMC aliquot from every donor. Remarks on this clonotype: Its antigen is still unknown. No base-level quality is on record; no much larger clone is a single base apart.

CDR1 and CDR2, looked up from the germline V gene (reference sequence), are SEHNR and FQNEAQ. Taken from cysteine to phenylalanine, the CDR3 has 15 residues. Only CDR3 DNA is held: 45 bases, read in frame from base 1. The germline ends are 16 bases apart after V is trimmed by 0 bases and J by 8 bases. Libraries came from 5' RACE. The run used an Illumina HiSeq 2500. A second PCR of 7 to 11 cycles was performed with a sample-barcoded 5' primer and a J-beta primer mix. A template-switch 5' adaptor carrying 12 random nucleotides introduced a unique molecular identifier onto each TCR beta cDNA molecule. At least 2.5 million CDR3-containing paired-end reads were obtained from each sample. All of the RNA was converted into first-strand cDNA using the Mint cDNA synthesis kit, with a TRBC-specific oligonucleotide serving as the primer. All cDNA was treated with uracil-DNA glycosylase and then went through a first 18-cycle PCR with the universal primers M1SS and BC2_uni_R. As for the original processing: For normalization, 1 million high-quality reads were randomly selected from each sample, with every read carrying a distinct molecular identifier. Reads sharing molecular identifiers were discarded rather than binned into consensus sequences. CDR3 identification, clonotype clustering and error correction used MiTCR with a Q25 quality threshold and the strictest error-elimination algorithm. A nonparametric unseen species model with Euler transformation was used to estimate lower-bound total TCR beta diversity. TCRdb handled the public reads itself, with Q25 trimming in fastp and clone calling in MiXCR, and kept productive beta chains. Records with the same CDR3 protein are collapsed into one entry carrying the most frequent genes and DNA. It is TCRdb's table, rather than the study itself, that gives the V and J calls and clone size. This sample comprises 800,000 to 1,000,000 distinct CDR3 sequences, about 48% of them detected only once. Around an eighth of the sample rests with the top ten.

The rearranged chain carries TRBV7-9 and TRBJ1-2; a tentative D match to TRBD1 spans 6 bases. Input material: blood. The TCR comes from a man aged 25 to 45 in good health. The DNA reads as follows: TGTGCCAGCAGCTTAGCGTCGGGGGGCACGGGCGGCTACACCTTC. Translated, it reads CASSLASGGTGGYTF.